These 13 T cell receptor beta chains were sequenced from one sample in a study of immune evolution from preneoplasia to lung adenocarcinoma (dated by TCRdb to the early 2020s). Library construction relied on the immunoSEQ multiplex PCR assay. Entries here come from immuneACCESS through TCRdb and include only in-frame sequences with V and J called. Some clones fail to appear in such tables; in the studies checked, an unresolved V gene covers under half of the shortfall, and the cause of the remainder is unknown. The sample yields over 4,000 clones; around 82% were counted once. The ten largest clones represent about 14% of the sample. The sequencing sample was made of FFPE adjacent normal lung tissue. All receptors derive from a donor of 70 years or more with lung adenocarcinoma.

J is TRBJ2-6 and V is TRBV6-4; the D is unclear. The CDR3 runs to 14 residues. V was trimmed by 4 bases and J by 1 base, leaving 5 bases between them. Per the germline V gene, CDR1 is MRHNA and CDR2 is SNTAGT. The CDR3 DNA sequence: TGTGCCAGCAGTGCCTTATCTGGGGCCAACGTCCTGACTTTC. It encodes CASSALSGANVLTF.

This sequence joins TRBV7-9 and TRBJ2-1; D gene unclear. CDR3 length equals 15 residues. V shed 3 bases and J shed 2 bases, with 11 bases lying between them. Germline values: CDR1 SEHNR, CDR2 FQNEAQ (reference sequence). CDR3 sequence (DNA): TGTGCCAGCAGCTTGGGTAGTAGTCCCTACAATGAGCAGTTCTTC. Translating it yields CASSLGSSPYNEQFF.

This clone has only one observation. The chain has TRBV9 and TRBJ2-2, with a tentative D call TRBD1 (5 bases). V dropped 4 bases and J dropped 6 bases, with 13 bases sitting between them. The CDR3 covers 14 residues. Germline assignment: CDR1 SGDLS and CDR2 YYNGEE. CDR3 sequence: CASSLQGSAGELFF. The DNA for the CDR3 is TGTGCCAGCAGCCTCCAGGGATCGGCCGGGGAGCTGTTTTTT.

The gene calls are TRBV19 and TRBJ1-2; TRBD1 matches at 11 bases. The CDR3 is 14 amino acids. After removal of 7 bases from V and 7 bases from J, the junction contained 8 bases not matched to a gene. Germline CDR1 reads LNHDA; CDR2 reads SQIVND (reference sequence). The CDR3 DNA follows: TGTGCCAGTAACGCGGACAGGGGGCTCTTTGGCTACACCTTC. This gives the protein CASNADRGLFGYTF.

This clone was observed a handful of times. The CDR3 spells CASSLVKGGTEAFF. The CDR3, as DNA: TGTGCCAGCAGTTTGGTTAAGGGAGGGACTGAAGCTTTCTTT. This sequence joins TRBV28 and TRBJ1-1; D is undetermined. Trimming stripped 3 bases from V and 5 bases from J, with 13 bases between. The CDR3 is 14 amino acids. Germline CDR1 reads MDHEN; CDR2 reads SYDVKM.

The chain couples TRBV2 to TRBJ2-7; tentative D call: TRBD2 (6 bases). Germline assignment: CDR1 SNHLY and CDR2 FYNNEI. CDR3 size: 14 residues. The V end lost 7 bases, the J end lost 7 bases, and 20 bases lay between the germline ends. CDR3 sequence (DNA): TGTGCCAGCAATCTGGAGGGCACTTCTCGAGAGCAGTACTTC. Encoded protein: CASNLEGTSREQYF.

The chain uses TRBV25-1 and TRBJ2-3; no clear D gene. V was pared by 2 bases and J by 9 bases, with 24 bases between. The CDR3 is 17 amino acids. Germline V gene data show CDR1 as MGHDK and CDR2 as SYGVNS. This CDR3 reads CASSEPHGRASTHTQYF. CDR3 in DNA: TGTGCCAGCAGTGAACCCCATGGTAGGGCCAGCACACACACGCAGTATTTT. Variable domain in full (rest from reference TRBV25-1 and TRBJ2-3): EADIYQTPRYLVIGTGKKITLECSQTMGHDKMYWYQQDPGMELHLIHYSYGVNSTEKGDLSSESTVSRIRTEHFPLTLESARPSHTSQYLCASSEPHGRASTHTQYFGPGTRLTVL.

CDR3 region: CASPSRPDRALRIEKLFF. CDR3 coding DNA: TGCGCCAGCCCTAGCCGCCCCGACAGGGCTCTAAGGATTGAGAAACTGTTTTTT. The chain joins TRBV10-1 to TRBJ1-4, with 7 bases aligning to TRBD1. Germline trimming cut 8 bases from V and 11 bases from J; bases unmatched to any gene: 26. Germline V gene lookup returns CDR1 WNHNN and CDR2 SYGVQD (reference sequence). This CDR3 comprises 18 residues.

This chain links TRBV11-1 with TRBJ2-7; TRBD2 might be the D (5 bases). The CDR3 length is 15 residues. Germline CDR1 is SGHAT and CDR2 is FQDESV (reference sequence). The V end lost 0 bases, the J end lost 0 bases, and 9 bases lay between the germline ends. CDR3 protein: CASSLAEGDSYEQYF. DNA for the CDR3: TGTGCCAGCAGCTTAGCCGAGGGAGACTCCTACGAGCAGTACTTC.

This sequence joins TRBV5-1 and TRBJ2-1, with D unclear. Looked up from germline, CDR1 is SGHRS and CDR2 is YFSETQ. This CDR3 spans 13 amino acids. Deletions cut 4 bases from V and 4 bases from J, with 9 bases between. The CDR3: CASSPGRYNEQFF. The CDR3 nucleotides read TGCGCCAGCAGCCCGGGCCGATACAATGAGCAGTTCTTC.

The chain has TRBV11-2 and TRBJ1-3; D call uncertain. The CDR3 loop spans 14 amino acids. Germline V gene lookup returns CDR1 SGHAT and CDR2 FQNNGV. V was pared by 3 bases and J by 1 base, with 7 bases between. CDR3 loop: CASSFQASGNTIYF. Written as DNA, the CDR3 is TGTGCCAGCAGCTTCCAGGCATCTGGAAACACCATATATTTT.

This clone was observed a single time. CDR3 amino acids: CASSLSAARGAFF. CDR3 nucleotides: TGTGCCAGCAGTTTATCGGCAGCCAGAGGTGCTTTCTTT. The chain recombines TRBV27 with TRBJ1-1; D is unclear. Trimming took off 0 bases at V and 11 bases at J, with 13 bases between the two ends. Looked up from germline, CDR1 is MNHEY and CDR2 is SMNVEV (reference sequence). The CDR3 is 13 amino acids.

The genes are TRBV18 and TRBJ1-2; TRBD1 might be the D (5 bases). This CDR3 is 15 amino acids long. V gave up 2 bases and J gave up 4 bases, with 14 bases separating them. CDR1 and CDR2 (germline): KGHSH, LQKENI. The DNA of the CDR3 is TGTGCCAGCTCACCAGAGGCAACAGGCCTCTATGGCTACACCTTC. Its translation: CASSPEATGLYGYTF.